This T cell receptor beta chain stems from a study of blood T cell repertoires in COVID-19. The overall study: Spain, Italy and the United States supplied samples that represented acute and convalescent COVID-19. T cells, B-cell-depleted T cells, or PBMCs provided the cDNA or gDNA that served as material.

V was clipped by 4 bases and J by 5 bases; unmatched bases: 6. The CDR3 extends over 14 amino acids. Germline V gene sequence: CDR1 LGHNA, CDR2 YSLEER. Methods used by the authors: Scientists estimated how many nucleated cells there were by amplifying reference gene primers. TCRdb keeps only in-frame clones here, not all; method: immunoSEQ multiplex PCR. D and trimming come from the DNA, and the V and J calls and clone size come from that table. The table includes some 150,000 clones, approximately 85% detected once. Those enrolled in Seattle joined during active infection and were followed longitudinally afterward.

This sequence was found in a woman aged 60-70 years with COVID-19, enrolled during active disease. Sequencing used peripheral blood. The chain couples TRBV4-3 to TRBJ1-1, with TRBD1 matching over 8 bases. The CDR3, as DNA: TGCGCCAGCAGCCGCCTGACAGGGGAAACTGAAGCTTTCTTT. Its protein product is CASSRLTGETEAFF.